The 19 T cell receptor beta chains listed next were all sequenced from one sample in a study of T cells in tuberculosis. Generated by immunoSEQ multiplex PCR, the TCRdb table keeps only in-frame clones and is missing some. This sample has more than 30,000 clones, with around 94% found just once. Sequenced input: PBMCs. Receptors originate from a donor aged 5-35 years with latent tuberculosis or without tuberculosis infection.

This chain links TRBV7-9 with TRBJ2-7, with unresolved D. Germline-derived CDR1 and CDR2 are SEHNR and FQNEAQ (reference sequence). Trimming removed 1 base at V and 7 bases at J, with 20 bases between. The CDR3 spans 16 residues. The CDR3 nucleotides are TGTGCCAGCAGCTTAGATTATAGGAGCCCATTGAGGGAGCAGTACTTC. Its protein is CASSLDYRSPLREQYF.

This chain joins TRBV5-1 and TRBJ1-2; tentatively, D is TRBD1 (6 bases). V was shortened by 1 base and J by 6 bases, with 13 bases between the two germline ends. Germline V gene data show CDR1 as SGHRS and CDR2 as YFSETQ. The CDR3 runs 14 residues. The CDR3 reads CASSLSQGGHGYTF. The CDR3, as DNA: TGCGCCAGCAGCTTGTCACAGGGTGGGCATGGCTACACCTTC.

V and J are TRBV6-1 and TRBJ2-2; unclear D gene. With 7 bases removed from V and 3 bases from J, the gap between germline ends came to 6 bases. The CDR3 sequence is 12 residues long. The V gene's germline CDR1 is MNHNS and CDR2 SASEGT. As DNA, the CDR3 is TGTGCCAGCACGAGCTACACCGGGGAGCTGTTTTTT. The encoded protein is CASTSYTGELFF.

The chain recombines TRBV2 with TRBJ2-7; the match to TRBD2 covers 7 bases. Per the germline V gene, CDR1 is SNHLY and CDR2 is FYNNEI. V was pared by 9 bases and J by 6 bases, with 2 bases of the junction left unmatched. CDR3 length: 10 residues. CDR3 nucleotide sequence: TGTGCCAGTGCGGGAGCCGAGCAGTACTTC. This codes for CASAGAEQYF. Filled out from reference TRBV2 and TRBJ2-7, the complete variable domain reads EPEVTQTPSHQVTQMGQEVILRCVPISNHLYFYWYRQILGQKVEFLVSFYNNEISEKSEIFDDQFSVERPDGSNFTLKIRSTKLEDSAMYFCASAGAEQYFGPGTRLTVT.

This chain links TRBV6-4 with TRBJ2-1, with 11 bases aligning to TRBD2. Germline V gives CDR1 MRHNA, CDR2 SNTAGT. Trimming took 5 bases from V and 7 from J; bases not matched to a gene: 7. The CDR3 runs to 15 residues. The CDR3 is CASSITSGRLNEQFF. Here the CDR3 DNA reads TGTGCCAGCAGTATTACTAGCGGGAGATTGAATGAGCAGTTCTTC.

This clone has a single count. The V and J genes are TRBV15 and TRBJ1-1; D gene uncertain. From germline, CDR1 is LNHNV and CDR2 YYDKDF (reference sequence). The germline V and J ends were trimmed by 0 bases and 0 bases, with 8 bases remaining between them. The CDR3 runs to 15 residues. The chain's CDR3 is CATSRESSLNTEAFF. The CDR3 region has the DNA TGTGCCACCAGCAGAGAATCCAGTTTGAACACTGAAGCTTTCTTT. Based on the CDR3 plus reference TRBV15 and TRBJ1-1, the full variable domain is DAMVIQNPRYQVTQFGKPVTLSCSQTLNHNVMYWYQQKSSQAPKLLFHYYDKDFNNEADTPDNFQSRRPNTSFCFLDIRSPGLGDTAMYLCATSRESSLNTEAFFGQGTRLTVV.

The genes are TRBV11-2 and TRBJ1-2; a weak D match, TRBD1 (6 bases). Germline lookup yields CDR1 SGHAT and CDR2 FQNNGV. V lost 3 bases, J lost 4 bases, and 12 bases lay in between. The length of the CDR3 is 14 residues. CDR3 region: CASSFNHRAYGYTF. The CDR3 DNA is TGTGCCAGCAGCTTTAACCACAGGGCCTATGGCTACACCTTC.

The chain recombines TRBV6-5 with TRBJ2-7; tentatively, D is TRBD2 (5 bases). This CDR3 contains 13 residues. In germline, CDR1 is MNHEY, CDR2 SVGAGI. V was shortened by 2 bases and J by 7 bases, with 12 bases between the two germline ends. The DNA for the CDR3 is TGTGCCAGCAGTTACGCCTTACCGGGGGAGCAGTACTTC. The encoded protein is CASSYALPGEQYF.

The gene calls are TRBV6-5 and TRBJ1-5; D gene ambiguous. Per the germline V gene, CDR1 is MNHEY and CDR2 is SVGAGI. The V and J ends lost 6 bases and 0 bases respectively, with 12 bases between them. There are 15 residues in the CDR3. The CDR3: CASRTDKDSNQPQHF. CDR3 nucleotides: TGTGCCAGCAGAACTGACAAGGATAGCAATCAGCCCCAGCATTTT.

V gene TRBV18 combines with J gene TRBJ2-3; weak D call: TRBD2 (6 bases). Trimming shortened V by 1 base and J by 1 base, and 15 bases separated the two germline ends. Germline V gives CDR1 KGHSH, CDR2 LQKENI. This CDR3 region has 17 residues. The CDR3 here is CASSPQFIPSGTDTQYF. The CDR3 DNA follows: TGTGCCAGCTCACCACAGTTTATTCCTAGCGGCACAGATACGCAGTATTTT. The full variable domain, rest sourced from reference TRBV18 and TRBJ2-3, is NAGVMQNPRHLVRRRGQEARLRCSPMKGHSHVYWYRQLPEEGLKFMVYLQKENIIDESGMPKERFSAEFPKEGPSILRIQQVVRGDSAAYFCASSPQFIPSGTDTQYFGPGTRLTVL.

To note about this clone: Additional DNA sequences in this sample encode the identical CDR3. The chain carries TRBV9 and TRBJ1-2; D is unresolved. V was trimmed by 4 bases and J by 8 bases, leaving 21 bases between them. The CDR3 extends over 15 amino acids. CDR1 SGDLS and CDR2 YYNGEE come from the germline V gene. CDR3 DNA: TGTGCCAGCAGCCTCCTGGGAGTTGGGAATTACGGCTACACCTTC. It translates to CASSLLGVGNYGYTF.

The chain uses TRBV5-4 and TRBJ1-2; D not certain. V was cut by 0 bases and J by 1 base, with 7 bases left in between. Per the germline V gene, CDR1 is SGHNT and CDR2 is YYREEE (reference sequence). This CDR3 has 14 amino acids. The CDR3 spells CASSLGEGNYGYTF. The CDR3, as DNA: TGTGCCAGCAGCTTGGGGGAGGGTAACTATGGCTACACCTTC.

The rearrangement joins TRBV6-6 to TRBJ2-2; 12 bases are shared with TRBD2. Unmatched junction bases numbered 9, after V lost 6 bases and J lost 7 bases. Germline V gives CDR1 MNHNY, CDR2 SVGAGI (reference sequence). The CDR3 totals 16 residues. DNA for the CDR3: TGTGCCAGCAGCCCCTCCGGACTAGCGGGACACGGGGAGCTGTTTTTT. It translates to CASSPSGLAGHGELFF.

The chain uses TRBV19 and TRBJ2-7, with 9 bases matching TRBD2. Germline CDR1 and CDR2: LNHDA and SQIVND (reference sequence). The CDR3 is 13 residues long. J lost 2 bases, V lost 8 bases, and 4 bases had no gene match. Written as DNA, the CDR3 is TGTGCCAGTGCGAGGACTAGCGCCTACGAGCAGTACTTC. Protein: CASARTSAYEQYF.

The V call is TRBV4-2, the J call TRBJ1-5; the D is unclear. This CDR3 has 13 residues. V was trimmed by 2 bases and J by 3 bases, leaving 5 bases between them. Germline CDR1 and CDR2: LGHNA and YNFKEQ. CDR3 DNA sequence: TGTGCCAGCAGCCAACCAAACAATCAGCCCCAGCATTTT. Protein sequence: CASSQPNNQPQHF.

This rearrangement joins TRBV6-5 to TRBJ2-5; D is unclear. Trimming took 6 bases from V and 5 from J, leaving 16 bases between them. Germline loops: CDR1 MNHEY, CDR2 SVGAGI. This CDR3 contains 14 residues. CDR3 residues: CASSHEPGPETQYF. In nucleotides, the CDR3 is TGTGCCAGCAGCCACGAACCGGGTCCTGAGACCCAGTACTTC.

V usage is TRBV7-2 and J usage is TRBJ2-1, with TRBD2 matching 14 bases. J lost 8 bases, V lost 5 bases, and 11 bases had no gene match. Per the germline V gene, CDR1 is SGHTA and CDR2 is FQGNSA. This CDR3 region has 17 residues. The CDR3 DNA sequence: TGTGCCAGCAGCCAAATGGGGACTAGCGGGAGACTAGATGAGCAGTTCTTC. Translation: CASSQMGTSGRLDEQFF.

This chain uses TRBV5-4 with TRBJ1-2; D is unresolved. The CDR3 consists of 16 residues. The ends were cut back, 6 bases at V and 0 bases at J, with 18 bases in the middle. CDR1 SGHNT and CDR2 YYREEE come from the germline V gene (reference sequence). CDR3: CASTQRGGDSNYGYTF. The CDR3 region has the DNA TGTGCCAGCACCCAACGAGGCGGAGACTCTAACTATGGCTACACCTTC.

The chain combines TRBV28 with TRBJ1-1; possibly TRBD1 for D (5 bases). Trimming removed 6 bases from V and 1 base from J, with 15 bases in between. Germline V gene lookup returns CDR1 MDHEN and CDR2 SYDVKM. This CDR3 comprises 15 residues. The CDR3 loop reads CASRTGGGENTEAFF. The CDR3 DNA sequence: TGTGCCAGCAGAACCGGGGGGGGAGAGAACACTGAAGCTTTCTTT.